The clone carrying this T cell receptor beta chain was recorded a few times. Trimming removed 5 bases from V and 4 bases from J; junction bases left unmatched: 1. There are 12 residues in the CDR3. Germline V gene data show CDR1 as DFQATT and CDR2 as SNEGSKA (reference sequence). MiXCR, run by TCRdb on the RT-PCR reads, gives a single entry per CDR3 protein. The sample carries hundreds of thousands of distinct CDR3 sequences, around 14% recorded once. This TCR was recovered from a female donor in good health, serving as a healthy control. Sample: memory CD4+ T cells from blood. The V gene is TRBV20-1, the J gene TRBJ2-5; 10 bases match TRBD1. CDR3 nucleotide sequence: TGCAGTGCTTGGGACAGGGGAGAGACCCAGTACTTC. Translating it yields CSAWDRGETQYF.